These T cell receptor beta chains were read from a single sample in a study of a mutant IDH1 vaccine in newly diagnosed glioma. TCRdb's copy holds only in-frame clones and misses some; the assay was immunoSEQ multiplex PCR. The sample has about 54,000 clones, 84% seen once. Which antigens these TCRs recognize remains unknown. The sequencing here drew on PBMCs, taken from a glioma patient whose treatment included an IDH1 peptide vaccine. These receptors were collected from a woman younger than 35 with glioma. CDR3s include the opening cysteine and the closing phenylalanine or tryptophan. The size entry is marked missing in some rows and otherwise reads once, few, many or a size class.

v_gene	abundance	CDR3aa
TRBV7-3	.	CASSLTARVSSYNEQFF
TRBV6-5	.	CASSYLGLDRPDTQYF
TRBV2	.	CASSEAGTGMNTEAFF
TRBV6-1	.	CASSVQGGTDTQYF
TRBV12-5	.	CASGLVQPRIASGNTIYF
TRBV9	.	CASSVAQGDPSDTEAFF
TRBV4-2	.	CASSPLEREGDTQYF
TRBV5-1	.	CASSFGLAGSTGELFF
TRBV7-9	.	CASSSPGSFYEQYF
TRBV9	.	CASSIGTSGSELFF
TRBV9	.	CASSEDSTGELFF
TRBV7-2	.	CASSLRTSGGATYNEQFF
TRBV13	.	CASSLSGGRFRGQYF
TRBV6-5	.	CASRLGTEAFF
TRBV10-2	once	CASSESGTGSPNYGYTF
TRBV4-3	.	CASSHTQGITYGYTF
TRBV10-3	.	CAISYSGLAGLYNEQFF
TRBV5-6	.	CASSLEGAGGLTDTQYF
TRBV25-1	.	CASSEQGTVAPYEQYF
TRBV5-4	.	CASSFFGLDEQYF
TRBV29-1	few	CSVGQGEDQPQHF
TRBV6-5	once	CASTSGLRYTF
TRBV5-1	.	CASRNGLAGDLRTDTQYF
TRBV5-6	.	CASSYLRQPTYEQYF
TRBV28	.	CASSARVGEQYF
TRBV19	once	CASSGRTGVTEAFF
TRBV11-1	.	CASSSRTDFYEQYF
TRBV5-4	once	CASSGLAGGYEQYF
TRBV5-1	.	CASSLFTGPVYGYTF
TRBV9	once	CASSAARTPFDEQYF
TRBV15	.	CATSSGTGGNYGYTF
TRBV5-1	.	CASSLDRGLNTGELFF
TRBV30	.	CAWSPSGANVLTF
TRBV19	.	CASESIGGNYGYTF
TRBV27	.	CASSPVSTDTQYF
TRBV11-2	.	CASRTTSGGYYEQYF
TRBV2	.	CASLLIRAGATQYF
TRBV27	.	CASSLQGVGYGYTF
TRBV19	.	CASSNAGGILQPQHF
TRBV4-1	.	CASSLTSASTDTQYF
TRBV6-1	.	CASSRTDSYEQYF
TRBV18	once	CASSPVLAGVIGDEQYF
TRBV6-5	.	CASTSFTEAFF
TRBV9	.	CASSDRAYGYTF
TRBV15	.	CATSRPGTGLDNEQFF
TRBV5-4	.	CASSSGTMQETQYF
TRBV25-1	few	CASSEYRGGYTF
TRBV2	.	CASNSQGVDTEAFF